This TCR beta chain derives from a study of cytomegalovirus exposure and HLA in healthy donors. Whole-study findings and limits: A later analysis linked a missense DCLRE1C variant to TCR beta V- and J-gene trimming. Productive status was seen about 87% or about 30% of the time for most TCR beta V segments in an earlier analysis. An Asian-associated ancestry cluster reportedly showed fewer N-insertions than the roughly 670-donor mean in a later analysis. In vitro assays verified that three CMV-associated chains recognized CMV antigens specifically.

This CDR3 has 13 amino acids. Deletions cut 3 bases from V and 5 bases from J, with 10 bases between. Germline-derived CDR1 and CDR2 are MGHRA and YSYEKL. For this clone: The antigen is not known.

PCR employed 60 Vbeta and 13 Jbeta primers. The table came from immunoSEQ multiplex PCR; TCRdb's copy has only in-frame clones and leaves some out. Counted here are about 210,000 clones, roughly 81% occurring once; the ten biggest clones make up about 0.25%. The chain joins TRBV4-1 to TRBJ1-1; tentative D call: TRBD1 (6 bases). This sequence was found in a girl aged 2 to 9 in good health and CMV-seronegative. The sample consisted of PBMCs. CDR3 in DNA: TGCGCCAGCAGCCATCCTACAGGGACTGAAGCTTTCTTT. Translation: CASSHPTGTEAFF.